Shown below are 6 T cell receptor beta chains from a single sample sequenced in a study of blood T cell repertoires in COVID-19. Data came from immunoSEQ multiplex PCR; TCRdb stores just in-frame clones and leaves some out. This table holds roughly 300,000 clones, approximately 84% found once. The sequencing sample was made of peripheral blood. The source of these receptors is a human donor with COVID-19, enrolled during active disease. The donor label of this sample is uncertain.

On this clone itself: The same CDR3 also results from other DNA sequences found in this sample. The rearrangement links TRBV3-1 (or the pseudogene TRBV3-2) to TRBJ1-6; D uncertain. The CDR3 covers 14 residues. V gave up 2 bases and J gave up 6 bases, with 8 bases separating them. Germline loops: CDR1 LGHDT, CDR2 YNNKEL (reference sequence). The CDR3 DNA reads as TGTGCCAGCAGCCAACAGGAGGGTAATTCACCCCTCCACTTT. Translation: CASSQQEGNSPLHF.

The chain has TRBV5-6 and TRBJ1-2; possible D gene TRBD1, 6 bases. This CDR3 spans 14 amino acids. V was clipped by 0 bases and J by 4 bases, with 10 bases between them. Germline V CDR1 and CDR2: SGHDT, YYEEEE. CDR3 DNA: TGTGCCAGCAGCTTGGTCCGGGACACCTATGGCTACACCTTC. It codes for CASSLVRDTYGYTF.

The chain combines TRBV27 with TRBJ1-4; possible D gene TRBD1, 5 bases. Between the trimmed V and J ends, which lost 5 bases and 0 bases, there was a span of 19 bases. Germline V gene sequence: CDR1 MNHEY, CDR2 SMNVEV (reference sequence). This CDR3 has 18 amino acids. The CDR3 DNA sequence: TGTGCCAGCAGTCCGCCCTCAGGGTCTTCGGCAACTAATGAAAAACTGTTTTTT. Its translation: CASSPPSGSSATNEKLFF.

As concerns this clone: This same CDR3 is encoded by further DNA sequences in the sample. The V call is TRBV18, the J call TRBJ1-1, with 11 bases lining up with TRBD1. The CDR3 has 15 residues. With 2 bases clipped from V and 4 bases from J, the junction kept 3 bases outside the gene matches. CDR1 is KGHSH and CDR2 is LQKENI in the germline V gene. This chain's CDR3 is CASSPSGTGGTEAFF. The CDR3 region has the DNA TGTGCCAGCTCACCATCAGGGACAGGGGGCACTGAAGCTTTCTTT.

The CDR3 protein is CASSEWQGHSEQYF. The CDR3 nucleotides read TGTGCCAGCAGTGAGTGGCAGGGACATAGCGAGCAGTACTTC. This chain joins TRBV6-1 and TRBJ2-7; D possibly corresponds to TRBD1 (6 bases). From germline, CDR1 is MNHNS and CDR2 SASEGT. Trimming stripped 3 bases from V and 6 bases from J, with 15 bases between. The CDR3 runs to 14 residues.

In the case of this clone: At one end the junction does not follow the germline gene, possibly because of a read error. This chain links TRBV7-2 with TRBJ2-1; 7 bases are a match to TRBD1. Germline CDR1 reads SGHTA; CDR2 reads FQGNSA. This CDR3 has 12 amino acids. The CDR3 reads CASSFSGTERFF. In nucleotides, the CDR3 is TGTGCCAGCAGCTTTTCCGGGACAGAGCGGTTCTTC.